The clone carrying this T cell receptor beta chain has just one count. A much larger clone differs by one base, so this may be a read error. It is likely a read error, because the conserved phenylalanine at the end of the CDR3 is missing. The sample comes from a study of tumor-infiltrating lymphocytes in primary liver carcinoma. Study-wide context: Surgery removed the patients' primary liver carcinoma.

The study extracted blood RNA from unsorted whole blood and also extracted germline DNA. cDNA specific to TCR beta was made from around 450 ng of total RNA, with a constant-region primer employed for priming. TCR beta libraries came from three nested multiplex PCR rounds using slightly modified ARM-PCR. For roughly 11 cycles apiece, the opening two PCR rounds ran with TRBV1-TRBV30 forward primers and a C-beta reverse primer. Using its own MiXCR run on the multiplex PCR reads, TCRdb lists one record per CDR3 protein. The table shows about 330,000 distinct CDR3 sequences, with less than 70% occurring only once. The CDR3 length is 15 residues. Germline assignment: CDR1 MGHRA and CDR2 YSYEKL. The V and J ends lost 2 bases and 2 bases, in that order; junction bases with no gene match: 5.

The sequence derives from a man aged 35 to 55 with primary liver carcinoma and hepatitis B virus infection. The specimen sequenced was peripheral blood. The chain has TRBV4-1 and TRBJ2-5; 7 positions match TRBD1. CDR3 protein: CASSQKTGTQETQYL. CDR3 coding DNA: TGCGCCAGCAGCCAAAAGACAGGGACACAAGAGACCCAGTACCTC.